This TCR beta chain was documented in a study of shared clonotypes between healthy human individuals. Study-level findings and limits: Rarefaction indicated that sorted-subset sequencing remained incomplete although depth was large. Generally, estimated richness proved larger in naive subsets than it did in memory subsets. Shared across a few donors were around 4.7% of the naive CD4 clonotypes.

V was clipped by 3 bases and J by 2 bases, with 5 bases between them. The CDR3 extends over 12 amino acids. CDR1 is SEHNR, CDR2 FQNEAQ, per germline (reference sequence). Measured with immunoSEQ multiplex PCR; TCRdb has only the in-frame clones, and not every one. This sample has hundreds of thousands of clones, with approximately 96% found just once. Naive CD8 cells comprised CD45RO-negative, CCR7-positively selected cells, excluding terminally differentiated effector memory CD45RA+ cells. Adult donors, all healthy and HIV-negative, had no recent acute infections or vaccinations. With regard to this clone: The antigen is undetermined.

The sample consisted of naive CD8+ T cells sorted from blood. The TCR originated in a woman in her twenties or thirties in good health. J is TRBJ2-7 and V is TRBV7-9; the D gene is possibly TRBD2 (5 bases). CDR3 residues: CASSFGAYEQYF. The CDR3 DNA is TGTGCCAGCAGCTTCGGGGCCTACGAGCAGTACTTC.